This T cell receptor beta chain was documented in a study of T cell repertoires in cytomegalovirus infection. Study-level background: From public TCR beta signatures came an indication of both CMV infection and matching HLA type.

The CDR3 covers 16 residues. Trimming removed 7 bases at V and 2 bases at J, with 20 bases between. One entry per CDR3 protein results from TCRdb running MiXCR on the reads. The sample lists 560,000 or so distinct CDR3 sequences, approximately 16% seen once, with more than 20% in the top ten. This clonotype was counted at least ten times. The material sequenced was CD8+ T cells from PBMCs. The chain uses TRBV12-3 or TRBV12-4 and TRBJ1-1; D is unclear. This TCR derives from a human donor in good health (CMV status not recorded). Some clones in this sample may be carry-over from other donors' samples. The CDR3, as DNA: TGTGCCAGCACCCATATTGCGGCACAGATAAACACTGAAGCTTTCTTT. Protein product: CASTHIAAQINTEAFF.